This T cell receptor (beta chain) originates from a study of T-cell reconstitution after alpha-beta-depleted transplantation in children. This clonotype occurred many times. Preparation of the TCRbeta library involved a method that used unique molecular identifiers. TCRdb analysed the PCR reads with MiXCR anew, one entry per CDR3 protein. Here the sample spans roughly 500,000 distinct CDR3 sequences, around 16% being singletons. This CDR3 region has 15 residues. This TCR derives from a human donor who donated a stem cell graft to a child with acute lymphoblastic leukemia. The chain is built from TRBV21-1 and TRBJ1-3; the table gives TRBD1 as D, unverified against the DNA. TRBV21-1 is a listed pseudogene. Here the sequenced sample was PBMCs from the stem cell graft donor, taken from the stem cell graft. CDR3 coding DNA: TGTGCCAGCAGCAAAGTTCGAGGGGGCCGGGACACCATATATTTT. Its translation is CASSKVRGGRDTIYF.